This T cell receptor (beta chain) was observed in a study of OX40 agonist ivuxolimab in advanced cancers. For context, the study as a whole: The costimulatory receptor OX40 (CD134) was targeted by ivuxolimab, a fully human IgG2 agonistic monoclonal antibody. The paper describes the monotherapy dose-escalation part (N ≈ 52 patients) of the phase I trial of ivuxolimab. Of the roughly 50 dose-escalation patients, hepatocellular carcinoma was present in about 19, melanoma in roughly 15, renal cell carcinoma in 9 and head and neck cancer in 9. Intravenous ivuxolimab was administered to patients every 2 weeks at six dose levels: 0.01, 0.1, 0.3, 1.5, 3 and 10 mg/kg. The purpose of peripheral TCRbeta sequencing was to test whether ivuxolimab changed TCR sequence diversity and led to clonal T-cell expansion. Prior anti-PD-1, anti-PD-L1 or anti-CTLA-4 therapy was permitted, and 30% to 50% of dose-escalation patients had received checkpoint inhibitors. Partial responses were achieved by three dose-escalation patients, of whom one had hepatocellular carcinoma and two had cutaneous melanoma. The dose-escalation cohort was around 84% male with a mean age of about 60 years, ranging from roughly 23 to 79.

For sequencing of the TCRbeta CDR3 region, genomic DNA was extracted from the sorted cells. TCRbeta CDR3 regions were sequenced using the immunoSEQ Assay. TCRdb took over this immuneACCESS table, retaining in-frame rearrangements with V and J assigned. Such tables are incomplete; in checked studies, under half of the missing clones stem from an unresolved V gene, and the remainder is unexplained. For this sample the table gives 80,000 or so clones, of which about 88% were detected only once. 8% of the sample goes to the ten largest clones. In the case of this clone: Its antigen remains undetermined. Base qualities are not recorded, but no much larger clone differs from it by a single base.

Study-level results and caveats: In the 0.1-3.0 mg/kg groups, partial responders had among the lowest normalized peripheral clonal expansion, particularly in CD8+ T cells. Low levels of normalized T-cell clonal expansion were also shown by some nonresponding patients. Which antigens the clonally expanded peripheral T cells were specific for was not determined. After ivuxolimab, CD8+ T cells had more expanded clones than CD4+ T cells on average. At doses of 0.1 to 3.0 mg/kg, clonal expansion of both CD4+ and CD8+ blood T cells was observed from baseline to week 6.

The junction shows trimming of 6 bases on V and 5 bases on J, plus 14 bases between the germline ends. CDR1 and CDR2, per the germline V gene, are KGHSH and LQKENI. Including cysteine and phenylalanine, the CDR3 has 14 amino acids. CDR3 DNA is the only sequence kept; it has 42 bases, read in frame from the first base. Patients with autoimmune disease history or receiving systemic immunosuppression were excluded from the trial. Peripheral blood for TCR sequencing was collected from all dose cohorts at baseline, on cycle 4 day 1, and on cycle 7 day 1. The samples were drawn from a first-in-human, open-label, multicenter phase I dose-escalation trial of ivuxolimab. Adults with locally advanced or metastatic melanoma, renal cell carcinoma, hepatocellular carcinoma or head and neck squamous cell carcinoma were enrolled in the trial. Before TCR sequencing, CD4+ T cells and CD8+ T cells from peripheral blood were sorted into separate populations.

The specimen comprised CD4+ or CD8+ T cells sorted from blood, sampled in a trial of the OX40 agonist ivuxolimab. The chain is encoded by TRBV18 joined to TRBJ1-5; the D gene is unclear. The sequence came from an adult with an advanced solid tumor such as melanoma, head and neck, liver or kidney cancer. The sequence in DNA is TGTGCCAGCTCTTCGACGGCGGCGGATCAGCCCCAGCATTTT. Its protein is CASSSTAADQPQHF.